Each of the 30 T cell receptor beta chains below was sequenced from the same sample in a study of blood T cell repertoires in COVID-19 (dated by TCRdb to 2020 to 2022). Libraries were built with the immunoSEQ multiplex PCR assay. Entries here come from immuneACCESS through TCRdb and include only in-frame sequences with V and J called. Some clones fail to appear in such tables; in the studies checked, an unresolved V gene covers under half of the shortfall, and the cause of the remainder is unknown. The table for this sample lists 380,000 or so clones; around 89% of them were counted only once. Clones ranked in the top ten supply over 1% of the sample. The sample comprised peripheral blood. The origin of the receptors is a man in his forties or fifties with acute or convalescent COVID-19.

The chain couples TRBV4-1 to TRBJ1-6; 8 bases agree with TRBD1. The CDR3 length is 17 residues. With 0 bases clipped from V and 9 bases from J, the junction kept 10 bases outside the gene matches. The germline gives CDR1 MGHRA, CDR2 YSYEKL. Written as DNA, the CDR3 is TGCGCCAGCAGCCAAGATCTGGGAAACAGGGGGACTTCACCCCTCCACTTT. This sequence encodes CASSQDLGNRGTSPLHF.

V is TRBV12-3 or TRBV12-4 and J is TRBJ1-2; no firm D call. This CDR3 is 13 amino acids long. V lost 5 bases and J lost 2, with 9 bases in between. CDR3 amino acids: CASSKTENYGYTF. Written as DNA, the CDR3 is TGTGCCAGCAGTAAAACAGAGAACTATGGCTACACCTTC.

The chain uses TRBV6-5 and TRBJ2-1; 8 bases agree with TRBD1. This CDR3 is built from 15 residues. V gave up 6 bases and J gave up 5 bases; unmatched junction bases: 9. Looked up from germline, CDR1 is MNHEY and CDR2 is SVGAGI. This chain's CDR3 is CASSSGQGRNNEQFF. The DNA for the CDR3 is TGTGCCAGCAGCTCCGGACAGGGCAGGAACAATGAGCAGTTCTTC.

This clone occurred once. DNA for the CDR3: TGTGCCAGCTCACCGTCCGGGGTTCCGAACACTGAAGCTTTCTTT. The encoded protein is CASSPSGVPNTEAFF. The chain couples TRBV18 to TRBJ1-1; D unclear. Germline loops: CDR1 KGHSH, CDR2 LQKENI. Trimming stripped 3 bases from V and 1 base from J, with 12 bases between. CDR3 size: 15 residues.

The V and J genes are TRBV30 and TRBJ1-5, with TRBD1 identical over 9 bases. Losses at the gene ends were 0 bases for V and 5 bases for J; bases not matched to a gene: 8. Germline lookup yields CDR1 GTSNPN and CDR2 SVGIG (reference sequence). The CDR3 has 16 amino acids. The CDR3, as DNA: TGTGCCTGGAGTGTTCCCAGGACAGGGGAGGATCAGCCCCAGCATTTT. Encoded protein: CAWSVPRTGEDQPQHF.

The chain employs TRBV10-3 and TRBJ1-4, with a tentative D call TRBD1 (6 bases). The CDR3 sequence is 15 residues long. Germline CDR1 reads ENHRY; CDR2 reads SYGVKD. The V gene lost 2 bases and the J gene lost 4 bases, with 11 bases spanning the gap. CDR3 sequence (DNA): TGTGCCATCAGTGAGACCGGACAGATTAATGAAAAACTGTTTTTT. Protein sequence: CAISETGQINEKLFF.

The rearrangement uses TRBV5-4 and TRBJ2-3; weak D call: TRBD2 (7 bases). CDR3 length: 16 residues. CDR1 SGHNT and CDR2 YYREEE come from the germline V gene (reference sequence). The V and J ends lost 3 bases and 2 bases respectively, with 16 bases between them. The DNA of the CDR3 is TGTGCCAGCAGCTGGGGGGGGCAGCGAGACACAGATACGCAGTATTTT. Its translation is CASSWGGQRDTDTQYF.

This clone has just one count. The gene calls are TRBV28 and TRBJ1-2, with unresolved D. The germline gives CDR1 MDHEN, CDR2 SYDVKM. V lost 3 bases and J 2 bases, leaving 10 bases between the germline ends. The CDR3 extends over 14 amino acids. CDR3 bases: TGTGCCAGCAGTTTCGGCGGATCCAACTATGGCTACACCTTC. Translated: CASSFGGSNYGYTF.

The chain joins TRBV28 to TRBJ1-2, with 8 bases fitting TRBD1. CDR1 is MDHEN and CDR2 is SYDVKM in the germline V gene. CDR3 size: 14 residues. With V trimmed by 2 bases and J by 8 bases, 7 bases remained unmatched. The CDR3 nucleotides are TGTGCCAGCAGTTTAGCAGGGGGCTCAGGAGGCTACACCTTC. Protein: CASSLAGGSGGYTF.

The chain carries TRBV15 and TRBJ2-2, with D maybe TRBD2 (5 bases). V lost 6 bases, J lost 10 bases, and 12 bases lay in between. The CDR3 has 12 amino acids. The V gene's germline CDR1 is LNHNV and CDR2 YYDKDF (reference sequence). CDR3: CATSPNGEELFF. DNA of the CDR3: TGTGCCACCAGTCCGAACGGGGAGGAGCTGTTTTTT.

The chain has TRBV21-1 and TRBJ1-1. TRBV21-1 is flagged as a pseudogene. The CDR3 loop spans 16 amino acids. CDR3 region: CASSKVYSLLNTEAFF. DNA of the CDR3: TGTGCCAGCAGCAAAGTTTACTCCCTCTTGAACACTGAAGCTTTCTTT.

This sequence joins TRBV2 and TRBJ2-4; D may be TRBD1 (7 bases). Germline assignment: CDR1 SNHLY and CDR2 FYNNEI. The CDR3 sequence is 16 residues long. Trimming took 2 bases from V and 0 from J, leaving 11 bases between them. CDR3 nucleotides: TGTGCCAGCAGTGAACAGGGGGGTGCAGCCAAAAACATTCAGTACTTC. Translation gives CASSEQGGAAKNIQYF.

The chain joins TRBV30 to TRBJ2-3, with 9 bases fitting TRBD2. This CDR3 spans 13 amino acids. The V and J ends lost 8 bases and 1 base, in that order; junction bases with no gene match: 4. Germline CDR1 GTSNPN, CDR2 SVGIG (reference sequence). The CDR3 reads CANLAGRTDTQYF. For the CDR3, the DNA is TGTGCCAATCTAGCGGGACGCACAGATACGCAGTATTTT.

This sequence joins TRBV7-2 and TRBJ2-3; D uncertain. The CDR3 has 15 amino acids. V shed 1 base and J shed 5 bases, with 13 bases lying between them. The germline CDR1 and CDR2 sequences are SGHTA and FQGNSA. In DNA, the CDR3 is TGTGCCAGCAGCTTAGTCGTCCTGCGCGGAGATACGCAGTATTTT. It is translated as CASSLVVLRGDTQYF. Using reference TRBV7-2 and TRBJ2-3 for the parts outside the CDR3, the full variable domain is GAGVSQSPSNKVTEKGKDVELRCDPISGHTALYWYRQSLGQGLEFLIYFQGNSAPDKSGLPSDRFSAERTGGSVSTLTIQRTQQEDSAVYLCASSLVVLRGDTQYFGPGTRLTVL.

V is TRBV10-2 and J is TRBJ2-1; TRBD1 is a possible D gene (6 bases). From germline, CDR1 is WSHSY and CDR2 SAAADI. V was pared by 1 base and J by 6 bases, with 16 bases between. The CDR3 loop spans 16 amino acids. The CDR3 DNA reads as TGCGCCAGCAGTGAGTTAGTCGGGACACTCAGCAATGAGCAGTTCTTC. Translated: CASSELVGTLSNEQFF.

The rearrangement links TRBV6-6 to TRBJ1-2; D might be TRBD1 (6 bases). Trimming shortened V by 7 bases and J by 4 bases, and 16 bases separated the two germline ends. The CDR3 contains 14 residues. The germline gives CDR1 MNHNY, CDR2 SVGAGI (reference sequence). Here the CDR3 reads CASMEVDSLYGYTF. The CDR3 nucleotides are TGTGCCAGCATGGAGGTGGACAGCCTCTATGGCTACACCTTC.

This chain joins TRBV30 and TRBJ2-1; TRBD1 agrees at 7 bases. Germline V gene lookup returns CDR1 GTSNPN and CDR2 SVGIG (reference sequence). J lost 8 bases, V lost 1 base, and 11 bases had no gene match. This CDR3 spans 15 amino acids. The CDR3 sequence is CAWSDGPQGVDEQFF. CDR3 in DNA: TGTGCCTGGAGTGATGGTCCCCAGGGGGTCGATGAGCAGTTCTTC.

The V call is TRBV11-2, the J call TRBJ1-2; no clear D. The CDR3 consists of 15 residues. V gave up 6 bases and J gave up 3 bases, with 17 bases separating them. CDR1 and CDR2 (germline): SGHAT, FQNNGV. DNA of the CDR3: TGTGCCAGCAGACCGGGTCCTCAAGTTTACTATGGCTACACCTTC. Its protein product is CASRPGPQVYYGYTF.

The chain links TRBV29-1 to TRBJ2-7; 7 positions match TRBD2. Losses at the gene ends were 4 bases for V and 4 bases for J; bases not matched to a gene: 4. The CDR3 is 12 residues long. CDR1 and CDR2 from the germline V gene are SQVTM and ANQGSEA. This CDR3 is CSVGWEGYEQYF. In DNA, the CDR3 is TGCAGCGTTGGCTGGGAGGGTTACGAGCAGTACTTC.

The chain has TRBV6-5 and TRBJ2-2; 8 bases are a match to TRBD1. V lost 4 bases, J lost 6 bases, and 7 bases stayed unmatched. Per germline, CDR1 MNHEY and CDR2 SVGAGI. The CDR3 sequence is 15 residues long. CDR3 sequence (DNA): TGTGCCAGCAGTTCGGACAGGGAACTCGCCGGGGAGCTGTTTTTT. This gives the protein CASSSDRELAGELFF.

This clone was seen once. This chain connects TRBV28 to TRBJ2-7; 9 bases match TRBD2. The CDR3 has 14 residues. Losses at the gene ends were 10 bases for V and 3 bases for J; bases not matched to a gene: 10. The V gene's germline CDR1 is MDHEN and CDR2 SYDVKM. In nucleotides, the CDR3 is TGTGCCACCAGGATGTGGACTAGCGTCTACGAGCAGTACTTC. Its protein is CATRMWTSVYEQYF.

The chain joins TRBV5-6 to TRBJ2-2; 9 positions agree with TRBD1. Germline V lookup: CDR1 SGHDT, CDR2 YYEEEE. CDR3 length: 14 amino acids. V lost 0 bases to trimming and J lost 8 bases; unmatched junction nucleotides: 2. The CDR3 nucleotides are TGTGCCAGCAGCTTGGTACAGGGGGCAGGGGAGCTGTTTTTT. Its protein is CASSLVQGAGELFF.

The J gene is TRBJ2-1, the V gene TRBV6-5, with 10 bases that match TRBD2. Germline V gene lookup returns CDR1 MNHEY and CDR2 SVGAGI. The CDR3 is 14 residues long. V trimming: 7 bases; J trimming: 12 bases; junction bases outside the gene matches: 12. CDR3 sequence reads: CASTALAGGHLQFF. CDR3 in DNA: TGTGCCAGCACCGCTTTAGCGGGAGGCCACTTGCAGTTCTTC.

The chain links TRBV7-3 to TRBJ2-7; 9 nucleotides match TRBD1. In germline, CDR1 is SGHTA, CDR2 FQGTGA. V trimming: 0 bases; J trimming: 3 bases; junction bases outside the gene matches: 3. The CDR3 length is 15 residues. For the CDR3, the DNA is TGTGCCAGCAGCTTAACGGGGGGACAGGGCTACGAGCAGTACTTC. Residues: CASSLTGGQGYEQYF.

This clone has only one observation. The V and J genes are TRBV9 and TRBJ2-3; TRBD2 might be the D (8 bases). V dropped 0 bases and J dropped 1 base, with 18 bases sitting between them. Germline V CDR1 and CDR2: SGDLS, YYNGEE. The CDR3 totals 18 residues. The CDR3 nucleotides are TGTGCCAGCAGCGTAGAGGGGGGACTAGGACAGGGCACAGATACGCAGTATTTT. This sequence encodes CASSVEGGLGQGTDTQYF.

The gene calls are TRBV28 and TRBJ2-1, with D perhaps matching TRBD1 (5 bases). The CDR3 loop spans 19 amino acids. The germline V gene has CDR1 MDHEN and CDR2 SYDVKM. V dropped 5 bases and J dropped 5 bases, with 28 bases sitting between them. For the CDR3, the DNA is TGTGCCAGCAGTCGTGGGTCATTGACCAGGGTGAAGGGCCACAATGAGCAGTTCTTC. Its protein is CASSRGSLTRVKGHNEQFF.

The V call is TRBV9, the J call TRBJ2-5; the match to TRBD2 covers 11 bases. Unmatched junction bases numbered 3, after V lost 2 bases and J lost 3 bases. The CDR3 length is 15 residues. CDR1 SGDLS and CDR2 YYNGEE come from the germline V gene. CDR3 sequence reads: CASSVNSGGEETQYF. DNA of the CDR3: TGTGCCAGCAGCGTGAATAGCGGGGGGGAAGAGACCCAGTACTTC.

The V and J genes are TRBV4-3 and TRBJ1-2; 8 nucleotides match TRBD1. The CDR3 spans 16 residues. CDR1 and CDR2 from the germline V gene are LGHNA and YSLEER. V shed 0 bases, J shed 5 bases, and the junction held 8 bases outside the gene matches. Here the CDR3 reads CASSQEVRTGLYGYTF. The CDR3, as DNA: TGCGCCAGCAGCCAAGAAGTAAGGACAGGGCTATATGGCTACACCTTC.

The CDR3 coding sequence is TGTGCCTGGGCCACTGGGCTAGCGGGTTTGAACACCGGGGAGCTGTTTTTT. It translates to CAWATGLAGLNTGELFF. This chain connects TRBV30 to TRBJ2-2; TRBD2 agrees at 8 bases. The CDR3 runs 17 residues. Germline loops: CDR1 GTSNPN, CDR2 SVGIG (reference sequence). V shed 5 bases and J 1 base; nucleotides not matched to a gene: 12. Full variable domain (outside the CDR3, taken from reference TRBV30 and TRBJ2-2): SQTIHQWPATLVQPVGSPLSLECTVEGTSNPNLYWYRQAAGRGLQLLFYSVGIGQISSEVPQNLSASRPQDRQFILSSKKLLLSDSGFYLCAWATGLAGLNTGELFFGEGSRLTVL.

The V gene is TRBV6-5, the J gene TRBJ2-7, with D perhaps TRBD1 (6 bases). V shed 5 bases and J shed 6 bases, with 17 bases lying between them. The CDR3 loop spans 14 amino acids. Germline values: CDR1 MNHEY, CDR2 SVGAGI. The CDR3 bases are TGTGCCAGCAGTATTTCACAGGGAGTTACCGAGCAGTACTTC. This gives the protein CASSISQGVTEQYF.